Each of the 14 T cell receptor beta chains below was sequenced from the same sample in a study of blood T cells in healthy people across ages. A second PCR, run for about 7 to 11 cycles, used a sample-barcoded 5' primer plus a J-beta primer mix. TCRdb re-derived calls from the 5' RACE reads in MiXCR, one entry per CDR3 protein. There are 2 million or so distinct CDR3 sequences in the sample; roughly 52% occur only once, and more than 2% lies in the top ten. Specimen: blood. The source is a woman aged 40 to 50 in good health.

The rearrangement joins TRBV5-1 to TRBJ1-4; 7 nucleotides agree with TRBD1. The V gene's germline CDR1 is SGHRS and CDR2 YFSETQ. Trimming cost V 4 bases and J 4 bases; bases outside gene matches: 10. The CDR3 sequence is 16 residues long. The CDR3 nucleotides read TGCGCCAGCAGCCAAGGACAGGCTTCATTTAATGAAAAACTGTTTTTT. Translated: CASSQGQASFNEKLFF.

The chain carries TRBV7-2 and TRBJ2-5; 7 bases are a match to TRBD1. Germline-derived CDR1 and CDR2 are SGHTA and FQGNSA. The CDR3 totals 17 residues. Trimming took 3 bases from V and 5 from J; bases not matched to a gene: 15. The CDR3 sequence is CASSLPPPLDRSETQYF. The CDR3 coding sequence is TGTGCCAGCAGCTTGCCCCCACCACTGGACAGGTCGGAGACCCAGTACTTC.

Remarks on this clonotype: One end of the junction varies from germline; a read error may be responsible. J is TRBJ2-6 and V is TRBV6-5, with D possibly called TRBD1 or TRBD2 (5 bases each). Per the germline V gene, CDR1 is MNHEY and CDR2 is SVGAGI. This CDR3 spans 20 amino acids. CDR3: CASSYSTPIILDSGADVLTF. The CDR3 DNA reads TGTGCCAGCAGTTACTCGACCCCTATTATACTGGACTCTGGGGCCGACGTCCTGACTTTC.

This clonotype was found a few times. The chain links TRBV5-1 to TRBJ2-3, with D possibly TRBD1 on 5 matching bases. Trimming shortened V by 4 bases and J by 3 bases, and 18 bases separated the two germline ends. CDR1 and CDR2 from the germline V gene are SGHRS and YFSETQ. CDR3 size: 16 residues. The CDR3 reads CASSPHRSPLTDTQYF. DNA of the CDR3: TGCGCCAGCAGCCCGCACAGGTCTCCCTTGACAGATACGCAGTATTTT.

The CDR3 reads CSASRTPSGGEDEQFF. The CDR3, as DNA: TGCAGTGCTAGCCGGACCCCTAGCGGGGGGGAGGATGAGCAGTTCTTC. V usage is TRBV20-1 and J usage is TRBJ2-1, with 12 nucleotides matching TRBD2. The CDR3 consists of 16 residues. Trimming at V came to 3 bases and at J to 8 bases, leaving 11 bases not matched to a gene. Germline-derived CDR1 and CDR2 are DFQATT and SNEGSKA (reference sequence).

V is TRBV21-1 and J is TRBJ1-2. TRBV21-1 constitutes a pseudogene. This CDR3 contains 11 residues. As DNA, the CDR3 is TGTGCCCCTGCCCACAGGGCCCACTACACCTTC. Encoded protein: CAPAHRAHYTF.

The chain carries TRBV7-9 and TRBJ1-2; 7 bases are a match to TRBD1. This CDR3 is built from 14 residues. J lost 5 bases, V lost 4 bases, and 7 bases had no gene match. Germline V gene data show CDR1 as SEHNR and CDR2 as FQNEAQ (reference sequence). This CDR3 is CASSSPGQLYGYTF. In DNA, the CDR3 is TGTGCCAGCAGCTCCCCGGGACAGCTATATGGCTACACCTTC.

The chain has TRBV12-3 or TRBV12-4 and TRBJ2-5; TRBD1 agrees at 9 bases. The V segment lost 7 bases and the J segment 1 base; nucleotides outside the gene matches: 7. The CDR3 is 15 amino acids. This CDR3 reads CASKPDRGFQETQYF. CDR3 DNA: TGTGCCAGCAAGCCGGACAGGGGATTCCAAGAGACCCAGTACTTC.

This clonotype has only one observation. The chain couples TRBV12-3 or TRBV12-4 to TRBJ2-6, with D possibly called TRBD1 or TRBD2 (5 bases each). V lost 3 bases and J lost 5, with 11 bases in between. The CDR3 sequence is 15 residues long. For the CDR3, the DNA is TGTGCCAGCAGTTTGGGAGACAGTTGGGCCAACGTCCTGACTTTC. It encodes CASSLGDSWANVLTF.

This sequence joins TRBV3-1 and TRBJ2-5; tentative D call: TRBD2 (6 bases). The CDR3 spans 15 residues. Germline-derived CDR1 and CDR2 are LGHDT and YNNKEL (reference sequence). The V gene lost 6 bases and the J gene lost 2 bases, with 16 bases spanning the gap. The CDR3 sequence: CASSGTRDSQETQYF. CDR3 nucleotides: TGTGCCAGCAGTGGAACCCGGGACTCACAAGAGACCCAGTACTTC.

This clonotype was counted a few times. This chain joins TRBV7-9 and TRBJ2-1; 8 bases are a match to TRBD1. Germline assignment: CDR1 SEHNR and CDR2 FQNEAQ (reference sequence). The CDR3 length is 17 residues. Trimming removed 5 bases from V and 0 bases from J; junction bases left unmatched: 9. The CDR3 DNA follows: TGTGCCAGCAGCCAACCCCGGACAGGGCCCTCCTACAATGAGCAGTTCTTC. It codes for CASSQPRTGPSYNEQFF.

The V and J genes are TRBV4-3 and TRBJ1-2; D is perhaps TRBD1 (5 bases). This CDR3 contains 14 residues. Looked up from germline, CDR1 is LGHNA and CDR2 is YSLEER. V lost 1 base to trimming and J lost 4 bases, with 10 bases between them. Here the CDR3 reads CASSQARGVYGYTF. In DNA form, the CDR3 reads TGCGCCAGCAGCCAAGCCCGGGGGGTCTATGGCTACACCTTC.

This chain uses TRBV7-2 with TRBJ2-1, with TRBD2 matching 11 bases. CDR3 length equals 15 residues. From germline, CDR1 is SGHTA and CDR2 FQGNSA. V lost 4 bases and J lost 8; bases outside the gene matches: 7. The CDR3 loop is CASSSDSGGADEQFF. Written as DNA, the CDR3 is TGTGCCAGCAGCTCCGATAGCGGGGGGGCCGATGAGCAGTTCTTC.

The V gene is TRBV2, the J gene TRBJ2-7, with 7 bases identical to TRBD2. Unmatched junction bases numbered 6, after V lost 2 bases and J lost 2 bases. The germline V gene has CDR1 SNHLY and CDR2 FYNNEI. This CDR3 spans 15 amino acids. The CDR3 loop is CASSEQVAGTYEQYF. DNA of the CDR3: TGTGCCAGCAGTGAACAGGTAGCGGGCACCTACGAGCAGTACTTC.